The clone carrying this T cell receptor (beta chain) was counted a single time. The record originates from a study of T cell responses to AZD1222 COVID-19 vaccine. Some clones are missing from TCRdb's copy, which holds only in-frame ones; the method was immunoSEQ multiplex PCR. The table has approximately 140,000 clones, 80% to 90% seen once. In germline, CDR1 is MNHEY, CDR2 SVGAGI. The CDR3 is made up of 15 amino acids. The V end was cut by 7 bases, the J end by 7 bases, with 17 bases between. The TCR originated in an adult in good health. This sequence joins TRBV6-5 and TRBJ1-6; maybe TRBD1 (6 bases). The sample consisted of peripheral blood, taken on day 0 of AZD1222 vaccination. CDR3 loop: CASTPGGQRNSPLHF. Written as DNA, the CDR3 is TGTGCCAGCACCCCCGGGGGGCAGCGGAATTCACCCCTCCACTTT.